This TCR beta chain was sequenced during a study of monozygotic twins with inflammatory bowel disease. Looked up from germline, CDR1 is SGHNT and CDR2 is YYREEE (reference sequence). The CDR3 consists of 14 residues. Blood samples of approximately 2.4 ml were drawn from every donor. Remarks on this clonotype: Its target is not known.

Overall study findings and caveats: Fewer clonotypes were shared with others by IBD patients than by healthy twins, especially with disease activity. No discrimination was achieved between different T cell subtypes.

TCRdb re-called the 5' RACE reads and catalogs CDR3 proteins one per entry, DNA excluded. This sample carries 300,000 to 400,000 distinct CDR3 sequences, with approximately 2% going to the ten biggest clones. This TCR was sampled from a human donor with ulcerative colitis or Crohn's disease, or a healthy co-twin of an affected twin (not recorded which). Sample: blood. The V and J genes are TRBV5-4 and TRBJ1-2; the TCRdb D gene call, TRBD1, has no DNA to confirm it. The CDR3 is CASSAEGGYYGYTF.